The rows below give T cell receptor beta chains drawn from one sample of a study of blood T cell repertoires in COVID-19. Clones were sequenced by immunoSEQ multiplex PCR, and TCRdb holds only the in-frame ones, with some missing. The table has a few hundred thousand clones, over 75% seen once. Material for sequencing was peripheral blood. The receptors were gathered from a human donor in a cohort sampled during active COVID-19. CDR3s include the opening cysteine and the closing phenylalanine or tryptophan. Fields, in order: J gene, V gene, CDR3 protein.

TRBJ1-4	TRBV7-2	CASSLVPATNEKLFF
TRBJ2-6	TRBV14	CASSPPGQGAGGANVLTF
TRBJ2-7	TRBV11-2	CASSLNRVLGYEQYF
TRBJ2-7	TRBV18	CASSTGPQIYEQYF
TRBJ2-3	TRBV5-1	CASSGTVTGTLNSDTQYF
TRBJ2-2	TRBV7-2	CASSSQRQGSGELFF
TRBJ1-2	TRBV27	CASSADRVLWYGYTF
TRBJ1-2	TRBV6-1	CASSEGQTKANYGYTF
TRBJ2-7	TRBV6-5	CASTRGQGYEQYF
TRBJ2-1	TRBV11-2	CASSHVGLSSYNEQFF